The 9 T cell receptor beta chains listed next were all sequenced from one sample in a study of T cell repertoires and HLA-DP antigens. Assay used: immunoSEQ multiplex PCR; TCRdb lists only in-frame clones, some missing. The sample carries around 100,000 clones, 85% to 95% recorded once. Their antigens remain unidentified. The sample taken for sequencing was CD4+ T cells from PBMCs. These receptors originate from a woman aged 18-29 years in good health and CMV-seronegative.

This chain links TRBV10-3 with TRBJ1-2, with a weak D call TRBD1 (6 bases). Germline lookup yields CDR1 ENHRY and CDR2 SYGVKD. The ends were cut back, 0 bases at V and 4 bases at J, with 24 bases in the middle. CDR3 length: 19 residues. In DNA, the CDR3 is TGTGCCATCAGTGAGTCGAAGGCGATCGGTGGCAACAGGGCCTATGGCTACACCTTC. Translation gives CAISESKAIGGNRAYGYTF.

In this sample, this clone turned up once. The chain links TRBV7-2 to TRBJ1-1; TRBD1 agrees at 8 bases. Germline V lookup: CDR1 SGHTA, CDR2 FQGNSA. With 3 bases clipped from V and 5 bases from J, the junction kept 8 bases outside the gene matches. The CDR3 has 15 amino acids. Here the CDR3 reads CASSLTGQGWTEAFF. The DNA for the CDR3 is TGTGCCAGCAGCTTGACCGGACAGGGCTGGACTGAAGCTTTCTTT.

This clone showed up just once. The rearrangement joins TRBV7-9 to TRBJ1-3, with D perhaps matching TRBD1 (5 bases). The length of the CDR3 is 17 residues. Germline V lookup: CDR1 SEHNR, CDR2 FQNEAQ (reference sequence). V was clipped by 10 bases and J by 7 bases, with 29 bases between them. The CDR3 DNA sequence: TGTGCCACCCAAATTTCTAGGGCAGCCGCTTGGGACAACACCATATATTTT. Encoded protein: CATQISRAAAWDNTIYF.

The chain links TRBV2 to TRBJ2-2; D gene uncertain. V gave up 7 bases and J gave up 8 bases, with 11 bases separating them. Germline values: CDR1 SNHLY, CDR2 FYNNEI. The CDR3 covers 12 residues. The CDR3 bases are TGTGCCAGCACCCCCGTCCGTGGGGAGCTGTTTTTT. This translates into CASTPVRGELFF.

In this sample, this clone turned up a few times. J is TRBJ1-2 and V is TRBV6-1; 8 bases match TRBD1. Germline loops: CDR1 MNHNS, CDR2 SASEGT. The V gene end was trimmed by 3 bases and the J gene end by 5 bases; junction bases not matched to a gene: 11. The CDR3 is 16 amino acids. CDR3 DNA: TGTGCCAGCAGTGACCTGTCCGGACAGGGTTTGTATGGCTACACCTTC. It specifies CASSDLSGQGLYGYTF.

The genes are TRBV7-2 and TRBJ1-3; D uncertain. Germline V gene lookup returns CDR1 SGHTA and CDR2 FQGNSA. Trimming removed 4 bases at V and 0 bases at J, with 10 bases between. The CDR3 contains 15 residues. CDR3 nucleotide sequence: TGTGCCAGCAGCTCCGACGGGAGCTCTGGAAACACCATATATTTT. It yields the protein CASSSDGSSGNTIYF.

This sequence joins TRBV10-3 and TRBJ2-3; possibly TRBD1 or TRBD2 for D (6 bases each). The CDR3 has 15 amino acids. Germline V gene lookup returns CDR1 ENHRY and CDR2 SYGVKD. V gave up 3 bases and J gave up 6 bases, with 16 bases separating them. CDR3 sequence: CAISDRGPGLDTQYF. CDR3 coding DNA: TGTGCCATCAGTGATCGGGGGCCCGGTTTGGATACGCAGTATTTT.

This rearrangement joins TRBV6-6 to TRBJ1-5, with D uncertain. Trimming removed 6 bases from V and 3 bases from J, with 12 bases in between. The CDR3 is 14 amino acids. The germline V gene has CDR1 MNHNY and CDR2 SVGAGI (reference sequence). DNA of the CDR3: TGTGCCAGCAGCTACGGGCTCTCCAATCAGCCCCAGCATTTT. Amino acids: CASSYGLSNQPQHF.

V and J are TRBV19 and TRBJ1-2, with 9 bases that match TRBD1. The V segment lost 5 bases and the J segment 7 bases; nucleotides outside the gene matches: 11. Looked up from germline, CDR1 is LNHDA and CDR2 is SQIVND (reference sequence). The CDR3 length is 15 residues. CDR3 amino acids: CASSPGGTGKSGYTF. Here the CDR3 DNA reads TGTGCCAGTAGTCCCGGTGGGACAGGGAAATCTGGCTACACCTTC.